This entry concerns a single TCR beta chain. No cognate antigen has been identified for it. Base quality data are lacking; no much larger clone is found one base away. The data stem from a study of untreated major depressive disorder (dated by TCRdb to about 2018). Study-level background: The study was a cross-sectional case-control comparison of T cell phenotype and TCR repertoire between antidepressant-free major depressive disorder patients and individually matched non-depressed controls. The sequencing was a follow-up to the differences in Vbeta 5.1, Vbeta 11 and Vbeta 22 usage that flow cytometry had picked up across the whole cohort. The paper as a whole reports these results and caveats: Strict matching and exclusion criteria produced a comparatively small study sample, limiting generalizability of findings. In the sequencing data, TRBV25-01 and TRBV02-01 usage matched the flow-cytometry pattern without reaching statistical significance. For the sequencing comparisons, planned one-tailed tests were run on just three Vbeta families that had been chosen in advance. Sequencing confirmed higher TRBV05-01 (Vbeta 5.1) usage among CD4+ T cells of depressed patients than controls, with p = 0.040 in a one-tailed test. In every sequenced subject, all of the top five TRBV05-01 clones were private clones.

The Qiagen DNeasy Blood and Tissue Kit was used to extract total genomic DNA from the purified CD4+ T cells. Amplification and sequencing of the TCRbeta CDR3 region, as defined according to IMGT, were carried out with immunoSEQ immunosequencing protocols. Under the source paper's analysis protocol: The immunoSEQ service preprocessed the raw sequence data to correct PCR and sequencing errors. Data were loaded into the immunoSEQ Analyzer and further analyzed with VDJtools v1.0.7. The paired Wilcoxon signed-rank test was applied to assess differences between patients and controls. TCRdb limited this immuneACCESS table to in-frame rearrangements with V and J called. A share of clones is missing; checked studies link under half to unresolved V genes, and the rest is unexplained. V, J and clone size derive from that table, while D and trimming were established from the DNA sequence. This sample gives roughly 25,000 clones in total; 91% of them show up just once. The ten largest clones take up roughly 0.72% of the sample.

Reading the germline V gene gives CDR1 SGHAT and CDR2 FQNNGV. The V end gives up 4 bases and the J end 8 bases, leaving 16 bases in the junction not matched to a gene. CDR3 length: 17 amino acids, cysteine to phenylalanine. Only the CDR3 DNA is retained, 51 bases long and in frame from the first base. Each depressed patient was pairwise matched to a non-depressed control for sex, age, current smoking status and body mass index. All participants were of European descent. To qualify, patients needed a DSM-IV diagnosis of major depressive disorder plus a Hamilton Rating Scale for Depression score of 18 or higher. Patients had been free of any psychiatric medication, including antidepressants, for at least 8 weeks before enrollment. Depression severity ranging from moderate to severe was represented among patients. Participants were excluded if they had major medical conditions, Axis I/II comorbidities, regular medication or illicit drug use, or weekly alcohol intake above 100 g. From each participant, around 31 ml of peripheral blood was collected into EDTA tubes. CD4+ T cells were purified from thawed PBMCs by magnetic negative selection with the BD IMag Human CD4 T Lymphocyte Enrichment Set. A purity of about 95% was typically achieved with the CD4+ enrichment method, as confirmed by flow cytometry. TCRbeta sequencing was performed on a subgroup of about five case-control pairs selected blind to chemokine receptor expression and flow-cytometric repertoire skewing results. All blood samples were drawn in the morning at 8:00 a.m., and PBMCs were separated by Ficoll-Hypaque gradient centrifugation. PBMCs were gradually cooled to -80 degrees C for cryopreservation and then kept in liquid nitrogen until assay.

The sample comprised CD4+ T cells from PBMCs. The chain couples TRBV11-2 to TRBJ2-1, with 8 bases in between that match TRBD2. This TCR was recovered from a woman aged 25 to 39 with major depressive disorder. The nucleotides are TGTGCCAGCAGCTCACGGGAGGTAGCGGGATGGTTCGATGAGCAGTTCTTC. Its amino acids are CASSSREVAGWFDEQFF.